The clone carrying this TCR beta chain was seen more than once but under ten times. Its antigen is still unknown. This sample is drawn from a study of T cells in Graves' hyperthyroidism and ophthalmopathy. Study-wide points: Among clonotypes expanded in thyroid above 0.001, most were also found in blood.

Exclusion criteria comprised uncontrolled infection, other autoimmune disease, pregnancy or lactation. Each diagnosis drew on symptoms, thyroxine, TRAb, thyroid ultrasound and orbital computed tomography findings. 10 ml fresh peripheral blood yielded the PBMCs. RNA transcripts provided the source from which TCR beta CDR3 regions were amplified. The study used the HTBI primer set for a first-round RT-PCR of the TCR CDR3. TCRdb re-called the multiplex PCR reads with MiXCR, one entry per CDR3 protein. The sample lists a few hundred thousand distinct CDR3 sequences, roughly an eighth occurring once. The sequencing input was blood. The TCR was taken from a middle-aged woman with Graves' ophthalmopathy.

The CDR3 DNA reads TGTGCCTGGAGGGGGGCTCCCTGGGGGAATTCACCCCTCCACTTT. It translates to CAWRGAPWGNSPLHF. V gene TRBV30 combines with J gene TRBJ1-6; perhaps TRBD1 as D (6 bases). The ends were cut back, 3 bases at V and 7 bases at J, with 16 bases in the middle. The CDR3 length is 15 residues. Germline CDR1 GTSNPN, CDR2 SVGIG (reference sequence).